This is a list of T cell receptor beta chains from one sample in a study of Ad26.COV2.S vaccination and SARS-CoV-2 variants. Clones were read by immunoSEQ multiplex PCR, and TCRdb kept only the in-frame ones, dropping some. The sample yields more than 300,000 clones, about 86% seen once. Sequencing was performed on peripheral blood, taken in a trial of Ad26.COV2.S vaccine versus placebo. The receptors shown here come from a person between 18 and 59 years old who received the Ad26.COV2.S COVID-19 vaccine or a placebo. Both conserved end residues are part of each CDR3. Each record gives: CDR3 length, V gene, CDR3 protein.

>15|TRBV20-1
CSASDARQGNTEAFF
>21|TRBV7-3
CASSQEIKQGQGFPTYNEQFF
>14|TRBV3-1/TRBV3-2
CASSRQGGNQPQHF
>16|TRBV24-1
CATSDPPGQGSTEAFF
>10|TRBV20-1
CSASDGEAFF
>16|TRBV24-1
CATSDARGRSYNEQFF
>15|TRBV2
CASSESSGGYNEQFF
>14|TRBV5-5
CASSSGGSGNTIYF
>12|TRBV7-9
CASSLDSSGYTF
>14|TRBV5-1
CASRPFVNTGELFF
>15|TRBV11-2
CASSLDRVQGTEAFF
>15|TRBV1
CTSSQEERGSETQYF